The T cell receptor (beta chain) described here comes from a study of T cell responses to AZD1222 COVID-19 vaccine. The study's findings and limits: Baseline serostatus was positive in only a handful of AZD1222 recipients.

Germline assignment: CDR1 KGHSH and CDR2 LQKENI. Trimming pared 0 bases from V and 8 bases from J, leaving 14 bases between. The length of the CDR3 is 15 residues. With regard to this clone: Its antigen is not known.

Repertoires were generated with immunoSEQ multiplex PCR, while TCRdb's copy carries only in-frame clones and drops some. The sample lists around 100,000 clones, about 90% occurring once. The sequences come from peripheral blood, collected on day 0 of MenACWY control vaccination. This receptor was taken from an adult in good health. V and J are TRBV18 and TRBJ2-1; D may correspond to TRBD1 or TRBD2 (5 bases each). This CDR3 reads CASSPPGGGVDEQFF. The CDR3 coding sequence is TGTGCCAGCTCACCACCGGGTGGGGGTGTCGATGAGCAGTTCTTC.